A few counts support the clone carrying this T cell receptor (beta chain). The sample is drawn from a study of Ad26.COV2.S vaccination and SARS-CoV-2 variants. In the study overall: Vaccine-arm donor from the placebo-controlled COV1001 Ad26.COV2.S trial.

Treatment noted: around 19 received Ad26.COV2.S at low or high dose, single or two shots; 5 received placebo; per-sample allocation not given. The samples were gathered on day 63 after the first injection of vaccine or placebo. From germline, CDR1 is KGHSH and CDR2 LQKENI. This CDR3 is 14 amino acids long. The V end lost 3 bases, the J end lost 4 bases, and 12 bases lay between the germline ends. Repertoires were generated with immunoSEQ multiplex PCR, while TCRdb's copy carries only in-frame clones and drops some. The table has under 550,000 clones, 90% seen once. The sample in question was peripheral blood, obtained in a trial of Ad26.COV2.S vaccine versus placebo. The chain uses TRBV18 and TRBJ1-1; D might be TRBD1 (5 bases). This TCR came from a person aged 18-65 years who received the Ad26.COV2.S COVID-19 vaccine or a placebo. The CDR3 loop is CASSPGAQGTEAFF. DNA for the CDR3: TGTGCCAGCTCACCCGGGGCCCAGGGCACTGAAGCTTTCTTT.